This T cell receptor (beta chain) was obtained from a study of blood T cell repertoires in COVID-19. Overall study context: PBMCs, B-cell-depleted T cells, or T cells were the source of the cDNA or gDNA that made up the material.

The protocol was immunoSEQ multiplex PCR, while the TCRdb copy is restricted to in-frame clones and leaves out a portion. This sample has 310,000 or so clones, with roughly 86% found just once. Self-reported history from a screening survey and questionnaire set each donor's cohort. The sequencing input was PBMCs or T cells enriched from blood (not recorded which). The TCR comes from a woman between 18 and 29 years old who had recovered from COVID-19.

The CDR3 reads CASSLSASGSTANTGELFF. In nucleotides, the CDR3 is TGTGCCAGCAGTTTATCGGCTAGCGGGAGTACCGCGAACACCGGGGAGCTGTTTTTT. The genes are TRBV28 and TRBJ2-2, with 10 positions matching TRBD2. The CDR3 extends over 19 amino acids. The V gene end was trimmed by 1 base and the J gene end by 0 bases; junction bases not matched to a gene: 8. Looked up from germline, CDR1 is MDHEN and CDR2 is SYDVKM. Full variable domain (missing parts from reference TRBV28 and TRBJ2-2): DVKVTQSSRYLVKRTGEKVFLECVQDMDHENMFWYRQDPGLGLRLIYFSYDVKMKEKGDIPEGYSVSREKKERFSLILESASTNQTSMYLCASSLSASGSTANTGELFFGEGSRLTVL.